The source of this T cell receptor (beta chain) is a study of T cell changes during pregnancy in multiple sclerosis (dated by TCRdb to the late 2010s). Regarding the research as a whole: The study looked at changes in the T cell repertoire across pregnancy in women with multiple sclerosis.

Library creation used the immunoSEQ multiplex PCR assay. Imported from immuneACCESS, the table was reduced by TCRdb to in-frame sequences with V and J called. These copies leave out some clones; in studies compared against another copy, an unresolved V gene accounts for under half, and the cause of the remainder is not known. The sample table lists about 81,000 clones, around 93% of them with a count of one. Of the sample, 2.5% falls within the top ten clones. Between the V and J ends, shortened by 2 bases and 8 bases respectively, the junction contains 16 bases. From the cysteine up to the phenylalanine, the CDR3 has a length of 15 residues. Of all the DNA, just the CDR3 is kept, 45 bases in frame from base 1. The CDR1 and CDR2 encoded by the germline V gene are ENHRY and SYGVKD. With regard to this clone: The antigen it recognizes is unknown. Per-nucleotide qualities are absent, and no much larger clonotype sits a single base away.

The sequence was collected from a female donor with multiple sclerosis, enrolled in a pregnancy study. The chain employs TRBV10-3 and TRBJ2-1; TRBD2 is a weak D gene call, 5 bases matching. Source: peripheral blood, taken in the third trimester of pregnancy. The CDR3 reads CAISELEGVRHEQFF. The nucleotide sequence reads TGTGCCATCAGTGAGCTCGAGGGCGTACGTCATGAGCAGTTCTTC.